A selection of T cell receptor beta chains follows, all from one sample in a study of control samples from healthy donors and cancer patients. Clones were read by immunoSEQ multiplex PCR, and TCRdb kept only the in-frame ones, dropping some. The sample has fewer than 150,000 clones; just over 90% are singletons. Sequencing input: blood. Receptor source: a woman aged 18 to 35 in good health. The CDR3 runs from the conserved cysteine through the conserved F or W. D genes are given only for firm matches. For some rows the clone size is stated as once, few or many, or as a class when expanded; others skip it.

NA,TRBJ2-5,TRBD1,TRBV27,CASSQLRGPGRGETQYF,TGTGCCAGCAGCCAACTCAGGGGGCCCGGCCGAGGGGAGACCCAGTACTTC
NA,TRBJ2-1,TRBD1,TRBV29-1,CSVVTQGAKYNEQFF,TGCAGCGTTGTGACCCAGGGGGCTAAATACAATGAGCAGTTCTTC
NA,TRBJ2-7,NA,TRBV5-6,CASTSGRVRHEQYF,TGTGCCAGCACCTCCGGTAGAGTACGCCACGAGCAGTACTTC
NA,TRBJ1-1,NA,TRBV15,CATSREQEIMNTEAFF,TGTGCCACCAGCAGAGAACAGGAGATCATGAACACTGAAGCTTTCTTT
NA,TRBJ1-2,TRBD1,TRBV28,CASIRVGQDGYTF,TGTGCCAGCATCAGGGTCGGACAGGATGGCTACACCTTC
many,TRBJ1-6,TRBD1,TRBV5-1,CASSRTGQGLNSPLHF,TGCGCCAGCAGCCGGACAGGACAGGGCCTAAATTCACCCCTCCACTTT
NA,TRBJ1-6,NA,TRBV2,CASRYSQKNSPLHF,TGTGCCAGCAGGTACAGCCAAAAGAATTCACCCCTCCACTTT
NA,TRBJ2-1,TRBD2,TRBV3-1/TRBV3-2,CASSPGGGGAHEQFF,TGTGCCAGCTCCCCCGGGGGCGGGGGGGCACATGAGCAGTTCTTC
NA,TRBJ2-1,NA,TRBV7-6,CASSLGGGRYSYNEQFF,TGTGCCAGCAGCTTAGGGGGGGGCCGCTACTCCTACAATGAGCAGTTCTTC
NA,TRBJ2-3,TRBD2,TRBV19,CASSIALGAGGDTQYF,TGTGCCAGTAGTATAGCCTTAGGGGCGGGAGGAGATACGCAGTATTTT
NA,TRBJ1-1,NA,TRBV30,CAWSRWGGTEAFF,TGTGCCTGGTCCCGCTGGGGGGGCACTGAAGCTTTCTTT
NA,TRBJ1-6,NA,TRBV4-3,CASSQDHSGVVNSPLHF,TGCGCCAGCAGCCAAGATCACTCGGGGGTGGTTAATTCACCCCTCCACTTT
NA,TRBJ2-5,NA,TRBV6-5,CASSYSIAQETQYF,TGTGCCAGCAGTTACTCGATAGCCCAAGAGACCCAGTACTTC
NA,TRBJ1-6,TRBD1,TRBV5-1,CASSLFTIEGQGYNSPLHF,TGCGCCAGCAGCTTGTTTACCATAGAGGGACAGGGTTATAATTCACCCCTCCACTTT
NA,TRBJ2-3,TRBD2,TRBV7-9,CASSKGLAEDTQYF,TGTGCCAGCAGCAAGGGACTAGCGGAAGATACGCAGTATTTT
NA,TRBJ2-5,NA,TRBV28,CASMRGGRETQYF,TGTGCCAGCATGCGAGGGGGTCGAGAGACCCAGTACTTC
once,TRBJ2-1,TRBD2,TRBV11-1,CASSPSGVRNEQFF,TGTGCCAGCAGCCCCAGCGGGGTCCGTAATGAGCAGTTCTTC
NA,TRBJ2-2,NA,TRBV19,CASSIRRIRPTGELFF,TGTGCCAGTAGTATCCGCCGAATTCGTCCCACCGGGGAGCTGTTTTTT
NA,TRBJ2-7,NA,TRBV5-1,CASSLLVGYEQYF,TGCGCCAGCAGCTTGTTAGTTGGCTACGAGCAGTACTTC